The clone carrying this T cell receptor (beta chain) turned up a few times. Its antigen remains unidentified. Reverse transcription of all isolated RNA meant that expressed TCRB transcripts were sequenced. The assay was immunoSEQ multiplex PCR, and TCRdb's table has in-frame clones only and misses some. The repertoire holds around 690,000 clones, approximately 13% seen once, with roughly 0.12% in the top ten. This entry comes from a study of beta chain features in type 1 diabetes. Study conclusions and caveats: People with Type 1 diabetes carried modestly yet significantly shorter TCRB CDR3s in all four CD4+ subsets.

Trimming shortened V by 6 bases and J by 0 bases, and 2 bases separated the two germline ends. This CDR3 region has 11 residues. The V gene's germline CDR1 is SGHTA and CDR2 FQGNSA. Purity exceeded 95% in all sorted populations. The sequenced sample was naive CD4+ T cells from blood. The V gene is TRBV7-2, the J gene TRBJ1-1; D uncertain. The receptor was isolated from a man younger than 45 with type 1 diabetes. The CDR3 DNA reads as TGTGCCAGCAGGTTGAACACTGAAGCTTTCTTT. The encoded protein is CASRLNTEAFF.